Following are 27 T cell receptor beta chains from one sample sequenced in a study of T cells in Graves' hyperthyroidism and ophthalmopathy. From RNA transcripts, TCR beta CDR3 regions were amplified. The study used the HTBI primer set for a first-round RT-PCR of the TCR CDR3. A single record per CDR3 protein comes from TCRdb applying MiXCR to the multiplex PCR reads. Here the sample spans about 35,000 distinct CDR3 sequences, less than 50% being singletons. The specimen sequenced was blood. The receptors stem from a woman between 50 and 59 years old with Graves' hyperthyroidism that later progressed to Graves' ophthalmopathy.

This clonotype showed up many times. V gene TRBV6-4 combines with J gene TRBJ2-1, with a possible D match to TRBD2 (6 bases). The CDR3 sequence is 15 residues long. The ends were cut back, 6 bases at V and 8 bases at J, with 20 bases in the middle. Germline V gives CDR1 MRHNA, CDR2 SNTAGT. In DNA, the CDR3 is TGTGCCAGCAGAGCCCAGGAGGGTCCGGGTTATGAGCAGTTCTTC. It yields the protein CASRAQEGPGYEQFF.

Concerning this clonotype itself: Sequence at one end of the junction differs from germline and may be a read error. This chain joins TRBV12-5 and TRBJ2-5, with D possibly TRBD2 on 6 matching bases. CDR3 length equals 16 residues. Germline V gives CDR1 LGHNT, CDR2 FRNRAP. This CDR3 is CASGLVLGRKQGTQYF. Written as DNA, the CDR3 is TGTGCTAGTGGTTTGGTACTTGGGAGGAAACAAGGGACCCAGTACTTC.

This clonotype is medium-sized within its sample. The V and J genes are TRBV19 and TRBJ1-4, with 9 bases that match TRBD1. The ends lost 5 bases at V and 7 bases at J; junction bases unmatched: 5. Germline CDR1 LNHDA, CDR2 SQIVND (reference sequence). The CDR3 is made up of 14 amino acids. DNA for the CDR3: TGTGCCAGTAGTTTACAGGGGGCTGGTGAAAAACTGTTTTTT. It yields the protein CASSLQGAGEKLFF.

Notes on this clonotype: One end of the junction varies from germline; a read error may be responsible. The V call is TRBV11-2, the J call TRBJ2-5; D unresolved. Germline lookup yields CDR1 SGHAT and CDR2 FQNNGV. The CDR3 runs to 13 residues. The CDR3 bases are TGTGCTAGCAGCTTACCTGAACGAGAGACCCAGTACTTC. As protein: CASSLPERETQYF.

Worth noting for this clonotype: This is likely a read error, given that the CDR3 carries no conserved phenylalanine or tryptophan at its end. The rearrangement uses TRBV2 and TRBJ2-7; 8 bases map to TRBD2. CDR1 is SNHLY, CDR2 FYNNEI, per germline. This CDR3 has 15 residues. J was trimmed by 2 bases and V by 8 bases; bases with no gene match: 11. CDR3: CASGVTSGSTYEQYL. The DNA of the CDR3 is TGTGCCAGCGGTGTCACCAGCGGGAGTACCTACGAGCAGTACTTG.

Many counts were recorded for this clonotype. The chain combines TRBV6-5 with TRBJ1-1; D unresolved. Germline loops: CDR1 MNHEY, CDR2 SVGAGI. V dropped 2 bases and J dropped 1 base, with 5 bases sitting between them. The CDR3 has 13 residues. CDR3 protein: CASSYSRNTEAFF. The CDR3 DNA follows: TGTGCCAGCAGTTACAGCAGGAACACTGAAGCTTTCTTT.

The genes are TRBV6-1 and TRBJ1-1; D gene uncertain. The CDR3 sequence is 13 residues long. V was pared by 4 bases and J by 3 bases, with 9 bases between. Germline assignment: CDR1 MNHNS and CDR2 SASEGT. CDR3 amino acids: CASSGSYDTEAFF. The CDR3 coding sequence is TGTGCCAGCAGTGGGTCATATGACACTGAAGCTTTCTTT.

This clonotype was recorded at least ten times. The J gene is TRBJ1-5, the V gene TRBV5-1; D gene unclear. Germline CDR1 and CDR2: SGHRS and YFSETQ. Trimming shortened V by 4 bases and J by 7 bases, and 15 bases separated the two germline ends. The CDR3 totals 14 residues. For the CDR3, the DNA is TGCGCCAGCAGCCCTGACACCCCCGGGCAGCCCCAGCATTTT. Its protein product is CASSPDTPGQPQHF.

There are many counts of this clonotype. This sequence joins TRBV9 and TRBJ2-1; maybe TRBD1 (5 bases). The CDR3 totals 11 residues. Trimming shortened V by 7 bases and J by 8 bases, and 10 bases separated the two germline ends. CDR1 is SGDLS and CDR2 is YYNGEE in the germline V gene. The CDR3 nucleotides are TGTGCCAGCGGACAAGATGATGAGCAGTTCTTC. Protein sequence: CASGQDDEQFF.

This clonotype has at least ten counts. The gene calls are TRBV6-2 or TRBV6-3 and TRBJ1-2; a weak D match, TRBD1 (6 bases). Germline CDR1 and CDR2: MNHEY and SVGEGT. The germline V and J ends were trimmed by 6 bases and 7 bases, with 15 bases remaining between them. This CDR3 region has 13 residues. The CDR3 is CASRRQGGAGYTF. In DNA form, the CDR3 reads TGTGCCAGCAGACGCCAAGGGGGGGCTGGCTACACCTTC.

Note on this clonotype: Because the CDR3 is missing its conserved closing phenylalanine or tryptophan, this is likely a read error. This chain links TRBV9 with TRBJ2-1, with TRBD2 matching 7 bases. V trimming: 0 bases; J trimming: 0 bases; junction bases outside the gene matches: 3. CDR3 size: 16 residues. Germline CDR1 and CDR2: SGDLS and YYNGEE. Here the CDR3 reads CASSVASGGSYNEQFV. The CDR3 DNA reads TGTGCCAGCAGCGTAGCTTCGGGGGGCTCCTACAATGAGCAGTTCGTC.

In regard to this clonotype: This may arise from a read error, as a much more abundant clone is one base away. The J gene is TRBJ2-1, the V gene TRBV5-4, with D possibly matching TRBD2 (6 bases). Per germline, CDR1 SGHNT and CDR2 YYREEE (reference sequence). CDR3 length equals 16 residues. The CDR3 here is CASSSAGTGGYSEQFF. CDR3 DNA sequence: TGTGCCAGCAGCTCTGCGGGGACTGGCGGTTACAGTGAGCAGTTCTTC.

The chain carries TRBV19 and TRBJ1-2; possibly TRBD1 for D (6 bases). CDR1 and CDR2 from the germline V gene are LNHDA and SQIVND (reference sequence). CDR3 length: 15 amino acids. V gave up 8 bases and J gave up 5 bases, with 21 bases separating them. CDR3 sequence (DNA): TGTGCCAGTGGGATCGGGACACCCAGAGCATATGGCTACACCTTC. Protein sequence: CASGIGTPRAYGYTF.

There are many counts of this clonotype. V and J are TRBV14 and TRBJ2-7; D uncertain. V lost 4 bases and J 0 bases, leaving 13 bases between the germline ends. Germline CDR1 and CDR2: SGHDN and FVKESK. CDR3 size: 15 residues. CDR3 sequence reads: CASSPPRANSYEQYF. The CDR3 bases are TGTGCCAGCAGCCCCCCAAGGGCCAACTCCTACGAGCAGTACTTC.

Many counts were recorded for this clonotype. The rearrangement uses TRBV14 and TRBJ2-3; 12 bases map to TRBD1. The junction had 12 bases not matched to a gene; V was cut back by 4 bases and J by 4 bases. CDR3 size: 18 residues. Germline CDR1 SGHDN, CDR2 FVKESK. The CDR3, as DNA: TGTGCCAGCAGCCCCTCCCGCTGGGACAGGGGGCGGGCAGATACGCAGTATTTT. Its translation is CASSPSRWDRGRADTQYF.

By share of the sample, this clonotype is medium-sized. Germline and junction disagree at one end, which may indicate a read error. The CDR3 spells CASSLVHSNEQYF. In DNA form, the CDR3 reads TGTGCCAGCAGCTTAGTCCACTCCAACGAGCAGTACTTC. The rearrangement links TRBV7-3 to TRBJ2-7; D is unresolved. The CDR3 consists of 13 residues. Per germline, CDR1 SGHTA and CDR2 FQGTGA.

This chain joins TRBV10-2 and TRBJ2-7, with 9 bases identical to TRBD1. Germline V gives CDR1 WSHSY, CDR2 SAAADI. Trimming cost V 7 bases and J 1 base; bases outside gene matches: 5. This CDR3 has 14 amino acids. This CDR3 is CASKPGQGSYEQYF. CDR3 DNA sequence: TGCGCCAGCAAGCCGGGACAGGGTTCCTACGAGCAGTACTTC.

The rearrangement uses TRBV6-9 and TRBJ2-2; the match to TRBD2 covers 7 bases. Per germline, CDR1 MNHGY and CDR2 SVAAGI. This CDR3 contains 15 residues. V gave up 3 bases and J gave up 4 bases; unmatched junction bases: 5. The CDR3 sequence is CASSYEGRATGELFF. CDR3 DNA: TGTGCCAGCAGTTACGAAGGGAGGGCCACCGGGGAGCTGTTTTTT.

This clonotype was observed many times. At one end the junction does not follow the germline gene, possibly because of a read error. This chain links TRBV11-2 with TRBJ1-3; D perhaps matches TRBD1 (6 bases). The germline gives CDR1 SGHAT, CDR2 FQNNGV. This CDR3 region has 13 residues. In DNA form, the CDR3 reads TGTGCCAGCAGCTCACAGGGTGGAAGCACCATATATTTT. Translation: CASSSQGGSTIYF.

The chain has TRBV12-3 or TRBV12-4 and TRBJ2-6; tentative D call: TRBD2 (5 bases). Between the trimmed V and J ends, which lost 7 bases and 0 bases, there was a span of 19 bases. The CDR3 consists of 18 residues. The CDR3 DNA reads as TGTGCCAGCACCCTCTCGCAGAGGGAAGACTCTGGGGCCAACGTCCTGACTTTC. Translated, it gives CASTLSQREDSGANVLTF.

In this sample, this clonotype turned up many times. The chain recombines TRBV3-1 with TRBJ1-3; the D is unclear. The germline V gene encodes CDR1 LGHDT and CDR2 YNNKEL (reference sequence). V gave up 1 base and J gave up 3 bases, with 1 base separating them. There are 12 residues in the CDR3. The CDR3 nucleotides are TGTGCCAGCAGCCAAGTTGGAAACACCATATATTTT. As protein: CASSQVGNTIYF.

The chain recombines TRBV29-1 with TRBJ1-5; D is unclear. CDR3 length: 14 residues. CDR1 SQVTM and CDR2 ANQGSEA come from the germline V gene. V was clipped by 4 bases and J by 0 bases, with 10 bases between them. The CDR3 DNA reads TGCAGCGTTGTATCGGGGAATAGCAATCAGCCCCAGCATTTT. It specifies CSVVSGNSNQPQHF.

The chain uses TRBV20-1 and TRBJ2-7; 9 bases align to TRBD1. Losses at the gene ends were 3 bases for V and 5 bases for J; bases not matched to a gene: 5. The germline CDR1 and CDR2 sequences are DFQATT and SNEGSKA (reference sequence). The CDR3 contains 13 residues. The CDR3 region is CSARADRGDEQYF. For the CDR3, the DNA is TGCAGTGCTAGGGCGGACAGGGGCGACGAGCAGTACTTC.

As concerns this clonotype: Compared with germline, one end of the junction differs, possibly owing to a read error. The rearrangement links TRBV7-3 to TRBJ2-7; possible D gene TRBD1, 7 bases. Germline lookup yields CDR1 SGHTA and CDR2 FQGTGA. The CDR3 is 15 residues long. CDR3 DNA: TGTGCCAGCAGCCCTAGACCAGGGGGACTCTACGAGCAGTACTTT. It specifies CASSPRPGGLYEQYF.

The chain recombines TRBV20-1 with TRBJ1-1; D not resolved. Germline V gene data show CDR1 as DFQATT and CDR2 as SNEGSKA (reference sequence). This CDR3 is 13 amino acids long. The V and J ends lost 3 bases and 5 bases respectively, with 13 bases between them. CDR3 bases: TGCAGTGCTAGGGTAGGACCGTCTACTGAAGCTTTCTTT. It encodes CSARVGPSTEAFF.

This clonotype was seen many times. CDR3 sequence reads: CASSVVEETQYF. CDR3 DNA sequence: TGTGCCAGCAGTGTGGTGGAAGAGACCCAGTACTTC. The chain combines TRBV2 with TRBJ2-5, with D unclear. Trimming stripped 4 bases from V and 3 bases from J, with 6 bases between. This CDR3 has 12 residues. Germline CDR1 SNHLY, CDR2 FYNNEI.

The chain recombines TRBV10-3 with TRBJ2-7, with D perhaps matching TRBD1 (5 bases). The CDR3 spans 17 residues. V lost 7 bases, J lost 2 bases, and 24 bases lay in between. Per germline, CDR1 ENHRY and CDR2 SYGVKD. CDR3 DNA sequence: TGTGCCATCAAAGGGGCAGAAAGGGTGGCCCCTCCCTACGAGCAGTACTTC. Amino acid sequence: CAIKGAERVAPPYEQYF.